This TCR beta chain was retrieved from a study of CD8 T cells in ankylosing spondylitis. Study-wide results and limits: One TCR beta motif, made up of seven to nine highly homologous variants, appeared characteristic of ankylosing spondylitis blood. Reportedly, matched ankylosing spondylitis synovial fluid was significantly enriched for disease-linked clones.

This clonotype was counted between two and nine times. Antigen: not known. The V and J ends lost 5 bases and 3 bases, in that order; junction bases with no gene match: 6. The CDR3 spans 15 residues. In germline, CDR1 is MNHNS, CDR2 SASEGT. A single record per CDR3 protein comes from TCRdb applying MiXCR to the 5' RACE reads. The data contain under 200,000 distinct CDR3 sequences, 9.8% of them singletons. The TCR sequence derives from a female donor with ankylosing spondylitis or in good health (not recorded which). The V call is TRBV6-1, the J call TRBJ2-3; TRBD2 matches 9 bases. Sequencing input: blood, either unsorted or a sorted T cell fraction (not recorded which). For the CDR3, the DNA is TGTGCCAGCAGTCTCTTTAGCGGGAGAACAGATACGCAGTATTTT. Protein sequence: CASSLFSGRTDTQYF.